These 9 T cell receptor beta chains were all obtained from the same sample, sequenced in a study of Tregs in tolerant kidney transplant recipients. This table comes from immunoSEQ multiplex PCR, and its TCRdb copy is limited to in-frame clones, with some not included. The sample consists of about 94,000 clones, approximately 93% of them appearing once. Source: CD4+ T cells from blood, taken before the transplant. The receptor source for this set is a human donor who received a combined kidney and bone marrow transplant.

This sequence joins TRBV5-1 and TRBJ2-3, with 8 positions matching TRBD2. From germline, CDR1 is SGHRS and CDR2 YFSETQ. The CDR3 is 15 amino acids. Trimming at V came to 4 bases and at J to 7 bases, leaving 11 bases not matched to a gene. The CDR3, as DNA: TGCGCCAGCAGCAGGGGTAGCGGGGATACCTATACGCAGTATTTT. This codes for CASSRGSGDTYTQYF. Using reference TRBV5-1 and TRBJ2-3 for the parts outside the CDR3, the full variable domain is KAGVTQTPRYLIKTRGQQVTLSCSPISGHRSVSWYQQTPGQGLQFLFEYFSETQRNKGNFPGRFSGRQFSNSRSEMNVSTLELGDSALYLCASSRGSGDTYTQYFGPGTRLTVL.

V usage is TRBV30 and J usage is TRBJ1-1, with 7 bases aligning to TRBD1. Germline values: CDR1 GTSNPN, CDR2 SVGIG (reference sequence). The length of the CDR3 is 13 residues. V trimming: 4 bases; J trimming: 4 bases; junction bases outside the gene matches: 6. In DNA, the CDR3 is TGTGCCTGGACCCCTGACAGGGCCACTGAAGCTTTCTTT. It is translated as CAWTPDRATEAFF.

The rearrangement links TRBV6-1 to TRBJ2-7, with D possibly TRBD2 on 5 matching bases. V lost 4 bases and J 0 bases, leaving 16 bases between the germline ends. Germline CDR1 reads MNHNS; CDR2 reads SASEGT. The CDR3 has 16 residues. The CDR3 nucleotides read TGTGCCAGCAGTGGAATGAGGAGAGCGGTCTCCTACGAGCAGTACTTC. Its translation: CASSGMRRAVSYEQYF.

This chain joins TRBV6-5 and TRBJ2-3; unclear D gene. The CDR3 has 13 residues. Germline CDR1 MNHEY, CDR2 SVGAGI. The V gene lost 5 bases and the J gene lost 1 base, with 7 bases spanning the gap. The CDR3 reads CASSAPGTDTQYF. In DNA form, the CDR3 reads TGTGCCAGCAGTGCTCCAGGCACAGATACGCAGTATTTT.

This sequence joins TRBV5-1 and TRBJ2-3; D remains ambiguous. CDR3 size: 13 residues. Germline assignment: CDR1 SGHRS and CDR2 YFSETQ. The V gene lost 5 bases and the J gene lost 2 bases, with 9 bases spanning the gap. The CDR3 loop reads CASSYWYTDTQYF. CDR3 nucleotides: TGCGCCAGCAGTTACTGGTACACAGATACGCAGTATTTT.

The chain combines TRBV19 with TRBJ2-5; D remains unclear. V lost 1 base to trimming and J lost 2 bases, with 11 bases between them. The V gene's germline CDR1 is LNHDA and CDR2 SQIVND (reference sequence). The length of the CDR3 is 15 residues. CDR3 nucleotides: TGTGCCAGTAGTATAGGAGCAAGCGTACAAGAGACCCAGTACTTC. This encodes CASSIGASVQETQYF.

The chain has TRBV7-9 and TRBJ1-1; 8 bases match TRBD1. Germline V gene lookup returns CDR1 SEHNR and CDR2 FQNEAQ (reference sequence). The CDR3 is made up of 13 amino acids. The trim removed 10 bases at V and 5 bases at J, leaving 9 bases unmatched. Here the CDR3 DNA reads TGTGCCAACGCAGGGGGCGCAGATACTGAAGCTTTCTTT. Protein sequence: CANAGGADTEAFF. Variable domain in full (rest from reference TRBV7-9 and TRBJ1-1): DTGVSQNPRHKITKRGQNVTFRCDPISEHNRLYWYRQTLGQGPEFLTYFQNEAQLEKSRLLSDRFSAERPKGSFSTLEIQRTEQGDSAMYLCANAGGADTEAFFGQGTRLTVV.

CDR3 sequence reads: CASSSGSYNEQFF. For the CDR3, the DNA is TGTGCCAGCAGTTCAGGCTCCTACAATGAGCAGTTCTTC. The V call is TRBV28, the J call TRBJ2-1; D gene unclear. Germline CDR1 reads MDHEN; CDR2 reads SYDVKM. The V gene lost 4 bases and the J gene lost 0 bases, with 4 bases spanning the gap. The CDR3 runs to 13 residues.

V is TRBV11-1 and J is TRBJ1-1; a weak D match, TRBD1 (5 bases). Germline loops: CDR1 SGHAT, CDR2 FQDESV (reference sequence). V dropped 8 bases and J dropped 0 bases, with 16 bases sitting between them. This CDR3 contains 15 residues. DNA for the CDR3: TGTGCCAGCGAGAATGCAGGGATATTGAACACTGAAGCTTTCTTT. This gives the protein CASENAGILNTEAFF.